This T cell receptor (beta chain) was recovered during a study of T cells in Graves' hyperthyroidism and ophthalmopathy. V shed 6 bases and J shed 6 bases, with 8 bases lying between them. Per germline, CDR1 SGHAT and CDR2 FQNNGV. This CDR3 has 11 amino acids. It was uncontrolled infection, other autoimmune disease, pregnancy or lactation that excluded patients. The study's findings and limits: Most clonotypes expanded in thyroid above 0.001 were likewise present in blood.

TCR beta CDR3 region amplification was performed from RNA transcripts. A set of HTBI primers served as the primers for a first-round RT-PCR of the TCR CDR3. Using its own MiXCR run on the multiplex PCR reads, TCRdb lists one record per CDR3 protein. The data show hundreds of thousands of distinct CDR3 sequences, 12% to 15% seen once. This clonotype was seen repeatedly, ten times or more. Its antigen remains unknown. The chain couples TRBV11-2 to TRBJ1-1, with D possibly being TRBD1 (5 bases). Sequenced material: blood. This sequence originates from a woman in her forties with Graves' ophthalmopathy. CDR3 loop: CASRGEAEAFF. Here the CDR3 DNA reads TGTGCCAGCAGGGGGGAGGCTGAAGCTTTCTTT.